The 32 T cell receptor beta chains listed next were all sequenced from one sample in a study of shared clonotypes between healthy human individuals. Sequencing was performed with immunoSEQ multiplex PCR; in TCRdb, only in-frame clones are kept and a portion is missing. The data contain 400,000 to 600,000 clones, roughly 77% of them singletons. Source material: PBMCs. The receptors derive from a middle-aged woman in good health. Some clones in this sample may be carry-over from other donors' samples.

The chain combines TRBV4-1 with TRBJ2-7; 16 nucleotides match TRBD2. There are 15 residues in the CDR3. Germline lookup yields CDR1 MGHRA and CDR2 YSYEKL. Unmatched junction bases numbered 3, after V lost 4 bases and J lost 6 bases. The CDR3 DNA is TGCGCCAGCAGCCCCGGGACTAGCGGGAGGGTCGAGCAGTACTTC. Its protein is CASSPGTSGRVEQYF.

This chain links TRBV7-3 with TRBJ2-2, with TRBD2 as a possible D gene (6 bases). Germline CDR1 is SGHTA and CDR2 is FQGTGA. V lost 1 base to trimming and J lost 2 bases, with 11 bases between them. The CDR3 length is 16 residues. The CDR3 nucleotides are TGTGCCAGCAGCTTAATGGCTAGCGTTAACACCGGGGAGCTGTTTTTT. Translated, it gives CASSLMASVNTGELFF.

This clone was recorded once. The V and J genes are TRBV5-1 and TRBJ1-1; D remains unclear. In germline, CDR1 is SGHRS, CDR2 YFSETQ. The CDR3 totals 12 residues. Trimming took 0 bases from V and 2 from J, leaving 2 bases between them. The CDR3 nucleotides read TGCGCCAGCAGCTTGGCTAACACTGAAGCTTTCTTT. Its protein product is CASSLANTEAFF.

Written as DNA, the CDR3 is TGCGCCAGCAGCCTGGGGACAGCTTACAATGAGCAGTTCTTC. Its protein product is CASSLGTAYNEQFF. The rearrangement uses TRBV5-1 and TRBJ2-1; 7 bases are a match to TRBD1. CDR1 is SGHRS, CDR2 YFSETQ, per germline. This CDR3 region has 14 residues. After removal of 4 bases from V and 4 bases from J, the junction contained 5 bases not matched to a gene.

The chain uses TRBV7-2 and TRBJ2-1, with TRBD2 matching over 9 bases. V lost 5 bases, J lost 1 base, and 9 bases stayed unmatched. The CDR3 is 17 amino acids. Germline V CDR1 and CDR2: SGHTA, FQGNSA. CDR3 bases: TGTGCCAGCAGCGGTAGAAGCGGGAGGTCGTCCTACAATGAGCAGTTCTTC. This gives the protein CASSGRSGRSSYNEQFF.

Note on this clone: The same CDR3 is also encoded by other DNA sequences in this sample. The chain combines TRBV7-2 with TRBJ2-1; 9 positions match TRBD2. Losses at the gene ends were 3 bases for V and 7 bases for J; bases not matched to a gene: 4. The length of the CDR3 is 14 residues. Germline CDR1 reads SGHTA; CDR2 reads FQGNSA. CDR3 nucleotides: TGTGCCAGCAGCTTGGCGGGACTAGCTAATGAGCAGTTCTTC. Its protein is CASSLAGLANEQFF.

The chain recombines TRBV19 with TRBJ1-5; D unclear. V was shortened by 1 base and J by 9 bases, with 10 bases between the two germline ends. This CDR3 region has 13 residues. Germline CDR1 is LNHDA and CDR2 is SQIVND (reference sequence). This chain's CDR3 is CASSIVEARPQHF. The CDR3 DNA is TGTGCCAGTAGTATAGTGGAGGCCCGGCCCCAGCATTTT.

The chain recombines TRBV7-2 with TRBJ2-5; no clear D. This CDR3 is 12 amino acids long. Per the germline V gene, CDR1 is SGHTA and CDR2 is FQGNSA. V was pared by 3 bases and J by 1 base, with 3 bases between. The CDR3 here is CASSFGQETQYF. As DNA, the CDR3 is TGTGCCAGCAGCTTCGGCCAAGAGACCCAGTACTTC.

The genes are TRBV6-1 and TRBJ1-2; D ambiguous. This CDR3 is 13 amino acids long. Deletions cut 8 bases from V and 2 bases from J, with 12 bases between. CDR1 and CDR2 (germline): MNHNS, SASEGT. The CDR3 bases are TGTGCCAGCGCAGGAATTCGGAACTATGGCTACACCTTC. It translates to CASAGIRNYGYTF.

The V call is TRBV5-1, the J call TRBJ2-2; no definite D call. The CDR3 extends over 17 amino acids. V dropped 4 bases and J dropped 1 base, with 17 bases sitting between them. Per the germline V gene, CDR1 is SGHRS and CDR2 is YFSETQ. The CDR3 nucleotides read TGCGCCAGCAGCCTCCAGGAGTTAGCAGGGAACACCGGGGAGCTGTTTTTT. The encoded protein is CASSLQELAGNTGELFF.

There are many counts of this clone. J is TRBJ2-7 and V is TRBV5-1; TRBD1 matches at 8 bases. Per the germline V gene, CDR1 is SGHRS and CDR2 is YFSETQ. CDR3 length equals 15 residues. V shed 4 bases, J shed 5 bases, and the junction held 11 bases outside the gene matches. CDR3 nucleotide sequence: TGCGCCAGCAGCCCCCTGGGCAGGGGGCTCGACGAGCAGTACTTC. Translation: CASSPLGRGLDEQYF.

The rearrangement joins TRBV19 to TRBJ2-7; the D is unclear. Trimming removed 0 bases from V and 2 bases from J, with 5 bases in between. The CDR3 spans 13 residues. Germline V gene sequence: CDR1 LNHDA, CDR2 SQIVND (reference sequence). CDR3 nucleotides: TGTGCCAGTAGTATAGACTGGGCCTACGAGCAGTACTTC. Its protein product is CASSIDWAYEQYF.

The V and J genes are TRBV6-5 and TRBJ2-2, with D perhaps TRBD2 (5 bases). The CDR3 spans 13 residues. The V end lost 6 bases, the J end lost 0 bases, and 5 bases lay between the germline ends. Germline V gene data show CDR1 as MNHEY and CDR2 as SVGAGI. For the CDR3, the DNA is TGTGCCAGCAGGAGGGCGAACACCGGGGAGCTGTTTTTT. Its protein is CASRRANTGELFF.

In this sample, this clone turned up once. The V gene is TRBV9, the J gene TRBJ2-5; TRBD1 agrees at 10 bases. The CDR3 consists of 15 residues. The germline V gene has CDR1 SGDLS and CDR2 YYNGEE. V lost 0 bases to trimming and J lost 1 base; unmatched junction nucleotides: 0. DNA of the CDR3: TGTGCCAGCAGCGTAGGGGACAGGGGCCAAGAGACCCAGTACTTC. Translation gives CASSVGDRGQETQYF.

The chain employs TRBV5-8 and TRBJ1-5; D is undetermined. This CDR3 has 14 amino acids. The germline CDR1 and CDR2 sequences are SGHTS and YDEGEE. V was trimmed by 4 bases and J by 6 bases, leaving 14 bases between them. CDR3 nucleotide sequence: TGTGCCAGCAGCCCTGGAGTGCGACTTCAGCCCCAGCATTTT. Protein: CASSPGVRLQPQHF.

The CDR3, as DNA: TGTGCCATCAGTGAGGGACAGGGGGGACCTACGCAGTATTTT. Encoded protein: CAISEGQGGPTQYF. The gene calls are TRBV10-3 and TRBJ2-3; 10 bases match TRBD1. Germline trimming cut 2 bases from V and 8 bases from J; bases unmatched to any gene: 4. CDR1 is ENHRY, CDR2 SYGVKD, per germline. This CDR3 is 14 amino acids long.

This clone occurred a few times. This chain joins TRBV27 and TRBJ2-7, with D uncertain. There are 14 residues in the CDR3. CDR1 and CDR2 (germline): MNHEY, SMNVEV (reference sequence). The V end was cut by 0 bases, the J end by 2 bases, with 8 bases between. CDR3 loop: CASSLSRATYEQYF. The CDR3 DNA sequence: TGTGCCAGCAGTTTATCGCGAGCTACCTACGAGCAGTACTTC.

The genes are TRBV30 and TRBJ1-2; D not certain. Germline CDR1 reads GTSNPN; CDR2 reads SVGIG (reference sequence). The CDR3 has 11 residues. The ends were cut back, 4 bases at V and 7 bases at J, with 10 bases in the middle. The CDR3 spells CAWTSSLGYTF. For the CDR3, the DNA is TGTGCCTGGACCTCTTCTCTTGGCTACACCTTC.

Note on this clone: Other DNA sequences in the sample encode the same CDR3. The rearrangement joins TRBV20-1 to TRBJ2-3; the D gene is possibly TRBD2 (5 bases). V gave up 5 bases and J gave up 6 bases, with 9 bases separating them. CDR1 and CDR2 from the germline V gene are DFQATT and SNEGSKA (reference sequence). The length of the CDR3 is 11 residues. CDR3 sequence reads: CSAGRGDTQYF. The DNA of the CDR3 is TGCAGTGCTGGCCGCGGGGATACGCAGTATTTT.

The genes are TRBV5-4 and TRBJ1-2; 8 nucleotides line up with TRBD1. V was pared by 6 bases and J by 3 bases, with 7 bases of the junction left unmatched. CDR3 length: 14 residues. In germline, CDR1 is SGHNT, CDR2 YYREEE (reference sequence). The CDR3 DNA sequence: TGTGCCAGCAATTCGGCAGGGGGCGACTATGGCTACACCTTC. It encodes CASNSAGGDYGYTF.

The chain links TRBV11-1 to TRBJ2-3; possibly TRBD2 for D (7 bases). Trimming left V 3 bases short and J 2 bases short, with 15 bases between. The germline gives CDR1 SGHAT, CDR2 FQDESV (reference sequence). This CDR3 has 16 residues. CDR3 coding DNA: TGTGCCAGCAGCTTCGGGCGGGGGCGGTACACAGATACGCAGTATTTT. This codes for CASSFGRGRYTDTQYF.

V gene TRBV7-9 combines with J gene TRBJ1-1, with D perhaps TRBD1 (5 bases). CDR1 is SEHNR and CDR2 is FQNEAQ in the germline V gene (reference sequence). V lost 7 bases and J lost 4, with 19 bases in between. The length of the CDR3 is 15 residues. This CDR3 is CASIQSGGLGTEAFF. The CDR3 nucleotides are TGTGCCAGCATACAAAGTGGGGGGTTGGGCACTGAAGCTTTCTTT.

This clone was counted at least ten times. The chain links TRBV21-1 to TRBJ2-2; the tabulated D call, TRBD1, remains unverified against the DNA. TRBV21-1 is a listed pseudogene. The CDR3 length is 16 residues. CDR3 sequence reads: CASSKKGQPSTGELFF. CDR3 coding DNA: TGTGCCAGCAGCAAAAAGGGACAGCCGAGCACCGGGGAGCTGTTTTTT.

V and J are TRBV19 and TRBJ2-2, with D possibly being TRBD2 (6 bases). The CDR3 runs to 17 residues. Germline lookup yields CDR1 LNHDA and CDR2 SQIVND (reference sequence). V was shortened by 1 base and J by 1 base, with 13 bases between the two germline ends. CDR3 nucleotide sequence: TGTGCCAGTAGTATAGGCCTTGTGCGGGGGAACACCGGGGAGCTGTTTTTT. Translation gives CASSIGLVRGNTGELFF.

The chain links TRBV10-3 to TRBJ2-2; 14 bases align to TRBD2. Germline assignment: CDR1 ENHRY and CDR2 SYGVKD. J gave up 7 bases and V 10 bases, and 11 bases lay outside the gene matches. This CDR3 has 16 amino acids. The CDR3 DNA is TGTGCCAGCCAAGGGACTAGCGGGAGTTTTATCGGGGAGCTGTTTTTT. This encodes CASQGTSGSFIGELFF.

This clone was picked up one time. The CDR3 protein is CASSLGQGGQPQHF. Written as DNA, the CDR3 is TGTGCCAGCAGCCTTGGACAGGGTGGTCAGCCCCAGCATTTT. J is TRBJ1-5 and V is TRBV28; the match to TRBD1 covers 8 bases. The CDR3 contains 14 residues. Per the germline V gene, CDR1 is MDHEN and CDR2 is SYDVKM. V shed 6 bases and J 6 bases; nucleotides not matched to a gene: 7.

The V gene is TRBV18, the J gene TRBJ1-1; D remains ambiguous. The length of the CDR3 is 13 residues. Trimming took off 3 bases at V and 2 bases at J, with 7 bases between the two ends. Germline values: CDR1 KGHSH, CDR2 LQKENI. The CDR3 DNA sequence: TGTGCCAGCTCACCTTTCGTCAACACTGAAGCTTTCTTT. This sequence encodes CASSPFVNTEAFF. Looking up the rest from reference TRBV18 and TRBJ1-1 gives the full variable domain: NAGVMQNPRHLVRRRGQEARLRCSPMKGHSHVYWYRQLPEEGLKFMVYLQKENIIDESGMPKERFSAEFPKEGPSILRIQQVVRGDSAAYFCASSPFVNTEAFFGQGTRLTVV.

The chain joins TRBV27 to TRBJ2-7, with D perhaps matching TRBD1 (6 bases). V was pared by 3 bases and J by 4 bases, with 13 bases between. The CDR3 covers 14 residues. The V gene's germline CDR1 is MNHEY and CDR2 SMNVEV (reference sequence). For the CDR3, the DNA is TGTGCCAGCAGTTTCTCCAGGGGTCGGTACGAGCAGTACTTC. Protein sequence: CASSFSRGRYEQYF.

The J gene is TRBJ2-5, the V gene TRBV7-2; 14 nucleotides align to TRBD2. There are 18 residues in the CDR3. V lost 2 bases and J lost 6; bases outside the gene matches: 11. CDR1 SGHTA and CDR2 FQGNSA come from the germline V gene. The CDR3 sequence: CASSLRLAGGPGVQTQYF. The CDR3 region has the DNA TGTGCCAGCAGCTTAAGACTAGCGGGAGGGCCGGGGGTTCAGACCCAGTACTTC.

V and J are TRBV18 and TRBJ2-3, with TRBD2 identical over 10 bases. This CDR3 contains 17 residues. Germline loops: CDR1 KGHSH, CDR2 LQKENI. V lost 6 bases to trimming and J lost 0 bases; unmatched junction nucleotides: 9. In DNA, the CDR3 is TGTGCCAGCTCCCATTCGAGCGGGAGGGGAAGCACAGATACGCAGTATTTT. Its translation is CASSHSSGRGSTDTQYF. Full variable domain (outside the CDR3, taken from reference TRBV18 and TRBJ2-3): NAGVMQNPRHLVRRRGQEARLRCSPMKGHSHVYWYRQLPEEGLKFMVYLQKENIIDESGMPKERFSAEFPKEGPSILRIQQVVRGDSAAYFCASSHSSGRGSTDTQYFGPGTRLTVL.

The rearrangement uses TRBV29-1 and TRBJ1-1; D perhaps matches TRBD1 (5 bases). The germline V and J ends were trimmed by 4 bases and 0 bases, with 12 bases remaining between them. This CDR3 comprises 14 residues. Germline values: CDR1 SQVTM, CDR2 ANQGSEA. This CDR3 is CSVGPTAMNTEAFF. Written as DNA, the CDR3 is TGCAGCGTTGGCCCGACAGCCATGAACACTGAAGCTTTCTTT. Full variable domain (rest looked up from reference TRBV29-1 and TRBJ1-1): SAVISQKPSRDICQRGTSLTIQCQVDSQVTMMFWYRQQPGQSLTLIATANQGSEATYESGFVIDKFPISRPNLTFSTLTVSNMSPEDSSIYLCSVGPTAMNTEAFFGQGTRLTVV.

The rearrangement uses TRBV27 and TRBJ2-2, with D perhaps TRBD2 (5 bases). CDR3 length: 13 amino acids. Germline values: CDR1 MNHEY, CDR2 SMNVEV (reference sequence). Trimming took off 3 bases at V and 7 bases at J, with 9 bases between the two ends. The CDR3 sequence: CASSFLAGGELFF. In DNA, the CDR3 is TGTGCCAGCAGTTTTCTAGCCGGCGGGGAGCTGTTTTTT.